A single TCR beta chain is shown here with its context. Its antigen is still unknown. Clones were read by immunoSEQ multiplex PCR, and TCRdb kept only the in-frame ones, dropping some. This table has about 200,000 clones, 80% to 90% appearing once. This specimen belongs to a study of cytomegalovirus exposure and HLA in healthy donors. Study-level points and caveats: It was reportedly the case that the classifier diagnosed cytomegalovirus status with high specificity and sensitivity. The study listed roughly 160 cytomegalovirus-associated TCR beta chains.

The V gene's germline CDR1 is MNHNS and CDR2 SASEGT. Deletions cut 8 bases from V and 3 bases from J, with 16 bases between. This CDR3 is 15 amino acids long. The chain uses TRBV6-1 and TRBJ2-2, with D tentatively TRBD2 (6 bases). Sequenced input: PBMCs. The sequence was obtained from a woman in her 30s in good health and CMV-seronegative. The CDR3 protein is CASPPEGQDTGELFF. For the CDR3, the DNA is TGTGCCAGCCCACCGGAGGGGCAGGACACCGGGGAGCTGTTTTTT.